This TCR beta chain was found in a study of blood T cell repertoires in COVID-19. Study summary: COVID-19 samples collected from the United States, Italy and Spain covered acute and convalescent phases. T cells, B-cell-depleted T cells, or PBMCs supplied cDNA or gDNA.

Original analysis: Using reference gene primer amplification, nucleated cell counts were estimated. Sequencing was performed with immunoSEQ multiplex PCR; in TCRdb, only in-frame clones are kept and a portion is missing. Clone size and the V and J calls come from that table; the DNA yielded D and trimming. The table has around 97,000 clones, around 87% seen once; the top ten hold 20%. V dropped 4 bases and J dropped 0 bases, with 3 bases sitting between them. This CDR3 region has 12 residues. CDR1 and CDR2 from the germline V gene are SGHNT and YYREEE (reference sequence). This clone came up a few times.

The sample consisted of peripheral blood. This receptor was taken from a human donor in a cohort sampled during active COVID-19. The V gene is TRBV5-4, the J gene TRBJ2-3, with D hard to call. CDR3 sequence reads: CASSLSTDTQYF. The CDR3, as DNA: TGTGCCAGCAGCCTAAGCACAGATACGCAGTATTTT.